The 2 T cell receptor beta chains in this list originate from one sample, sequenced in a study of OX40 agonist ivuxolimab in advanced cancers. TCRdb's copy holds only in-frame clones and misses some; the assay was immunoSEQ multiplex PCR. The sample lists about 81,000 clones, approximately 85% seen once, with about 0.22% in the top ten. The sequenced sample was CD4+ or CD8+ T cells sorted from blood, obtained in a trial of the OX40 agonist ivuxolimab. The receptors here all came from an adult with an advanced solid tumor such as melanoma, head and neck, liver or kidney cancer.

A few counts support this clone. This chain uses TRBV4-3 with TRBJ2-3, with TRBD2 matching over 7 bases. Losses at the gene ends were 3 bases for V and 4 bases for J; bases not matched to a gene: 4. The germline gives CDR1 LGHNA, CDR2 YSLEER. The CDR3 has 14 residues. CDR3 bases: TGCGCCAGCAGCCAGGGAGGGTCCCCAGATACGCAGTATTTT. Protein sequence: CASSQGGSPDTQYF.

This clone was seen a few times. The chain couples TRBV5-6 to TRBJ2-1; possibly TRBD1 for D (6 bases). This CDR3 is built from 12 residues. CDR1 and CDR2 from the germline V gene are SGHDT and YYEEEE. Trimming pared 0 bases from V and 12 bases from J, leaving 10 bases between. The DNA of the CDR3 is TGTGCCAGCAGCTTGGGACGCAGGGGGCAGTTCTTC. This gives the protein CASSLGRRGQFF.